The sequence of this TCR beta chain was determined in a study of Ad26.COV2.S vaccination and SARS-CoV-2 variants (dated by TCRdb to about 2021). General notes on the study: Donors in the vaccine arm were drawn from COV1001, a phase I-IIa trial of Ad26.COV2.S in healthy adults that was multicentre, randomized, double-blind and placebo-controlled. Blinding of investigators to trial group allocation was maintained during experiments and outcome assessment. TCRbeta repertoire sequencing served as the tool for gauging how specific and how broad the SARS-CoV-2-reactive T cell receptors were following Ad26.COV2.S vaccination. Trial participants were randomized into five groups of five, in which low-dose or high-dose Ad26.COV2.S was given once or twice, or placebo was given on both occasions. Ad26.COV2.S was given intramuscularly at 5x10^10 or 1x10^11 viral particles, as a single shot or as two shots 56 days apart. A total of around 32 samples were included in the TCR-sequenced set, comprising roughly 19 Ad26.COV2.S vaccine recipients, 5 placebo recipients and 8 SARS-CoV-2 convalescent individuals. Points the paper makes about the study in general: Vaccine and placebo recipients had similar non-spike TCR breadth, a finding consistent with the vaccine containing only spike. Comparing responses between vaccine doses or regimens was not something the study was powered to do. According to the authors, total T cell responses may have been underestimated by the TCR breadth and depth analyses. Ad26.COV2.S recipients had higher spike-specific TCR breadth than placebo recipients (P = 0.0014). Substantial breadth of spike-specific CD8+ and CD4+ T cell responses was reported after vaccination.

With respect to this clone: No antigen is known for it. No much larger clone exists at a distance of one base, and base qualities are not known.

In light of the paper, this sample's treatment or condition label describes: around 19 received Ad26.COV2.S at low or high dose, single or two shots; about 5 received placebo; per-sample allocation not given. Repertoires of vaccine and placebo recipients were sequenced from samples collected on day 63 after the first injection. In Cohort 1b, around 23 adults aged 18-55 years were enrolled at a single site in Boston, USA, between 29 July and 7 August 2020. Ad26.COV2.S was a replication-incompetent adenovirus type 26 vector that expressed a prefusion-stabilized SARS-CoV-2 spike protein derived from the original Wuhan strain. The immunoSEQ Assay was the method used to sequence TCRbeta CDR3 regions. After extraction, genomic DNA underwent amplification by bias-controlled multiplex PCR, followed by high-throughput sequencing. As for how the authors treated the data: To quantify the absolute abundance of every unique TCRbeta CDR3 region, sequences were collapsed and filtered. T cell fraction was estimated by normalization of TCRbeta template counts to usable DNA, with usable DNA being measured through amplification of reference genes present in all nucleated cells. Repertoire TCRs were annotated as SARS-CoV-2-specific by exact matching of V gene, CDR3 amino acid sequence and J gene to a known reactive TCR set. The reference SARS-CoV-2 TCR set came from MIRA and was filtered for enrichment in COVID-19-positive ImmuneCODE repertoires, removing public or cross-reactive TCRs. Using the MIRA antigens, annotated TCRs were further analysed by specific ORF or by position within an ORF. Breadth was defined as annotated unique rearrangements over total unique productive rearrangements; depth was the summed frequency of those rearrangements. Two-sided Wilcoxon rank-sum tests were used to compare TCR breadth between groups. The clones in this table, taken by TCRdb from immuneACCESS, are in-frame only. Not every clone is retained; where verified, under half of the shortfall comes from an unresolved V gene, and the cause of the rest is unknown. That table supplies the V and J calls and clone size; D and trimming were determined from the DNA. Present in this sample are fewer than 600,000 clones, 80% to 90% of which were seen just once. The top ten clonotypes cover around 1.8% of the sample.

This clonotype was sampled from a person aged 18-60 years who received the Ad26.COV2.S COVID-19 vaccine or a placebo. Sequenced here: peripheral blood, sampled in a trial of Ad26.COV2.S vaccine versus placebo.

The nucleotides read TGCGCCAGCAGCCTGAATACAGGGGTTTCCGGGGAGCTGTTTTTT. Its protein product is CASSLNTGVSGELFF. The sequence links TRBV5-1 to TRBJ2-2; 7 central nucleotides agree with TRBD1. The germline V gene specifies SGHRS as CDR1 and YFSETQ as CDR2. The CDR3 runs 15 amino acids, cysteine and phenylalanine included. Left in the record is the CDR3 DNA by itself, 45 bases read in frame from the first base. V trim: 4 bases; J trim: 6 bases; unmatched bases: 9.